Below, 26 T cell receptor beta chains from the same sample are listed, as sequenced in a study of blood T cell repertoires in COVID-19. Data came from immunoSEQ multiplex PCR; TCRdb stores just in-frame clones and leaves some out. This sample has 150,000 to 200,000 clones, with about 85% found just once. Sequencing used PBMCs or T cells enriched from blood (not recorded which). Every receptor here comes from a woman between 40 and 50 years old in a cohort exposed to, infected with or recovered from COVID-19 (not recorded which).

The DNA of the CDR3 is TGCGCCAGCAGTCGACTAGCGGGATCAGGGTCACGAGAGACCCAGTACTTC. Its translation is CASSRLAGSGSRETQYF. The chain couples TRBV10-1 to TRBJ2-5; 11 positions agree with TRBD2. CDR3 length: 17 amino acids. CDR1 is WNHNN and CDR2 is SYGVQD in the germline V gene (reference sequence). The ends lost 5 bases at V and 4 bases at J; junction bases unmatched: 12.

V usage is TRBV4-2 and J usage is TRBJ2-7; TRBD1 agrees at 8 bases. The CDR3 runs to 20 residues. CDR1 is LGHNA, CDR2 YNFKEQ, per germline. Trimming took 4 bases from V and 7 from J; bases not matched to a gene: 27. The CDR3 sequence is CASSPTGSLQPWRRTGEQYF. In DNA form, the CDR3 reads TGTGCCAGCAGCCCAACCGGCTCACTTCAACCCTGGCGTCGGACAGGGGAGCAGTACTTC.

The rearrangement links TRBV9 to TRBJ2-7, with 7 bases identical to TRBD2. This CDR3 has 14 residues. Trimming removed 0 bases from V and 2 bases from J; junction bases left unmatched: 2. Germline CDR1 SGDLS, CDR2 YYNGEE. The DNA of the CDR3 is TGTGCCAGCAGCGTAGGGGGACTACCCTACGAGCAGTACTTC. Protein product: CASSVGGLPYEQYF.

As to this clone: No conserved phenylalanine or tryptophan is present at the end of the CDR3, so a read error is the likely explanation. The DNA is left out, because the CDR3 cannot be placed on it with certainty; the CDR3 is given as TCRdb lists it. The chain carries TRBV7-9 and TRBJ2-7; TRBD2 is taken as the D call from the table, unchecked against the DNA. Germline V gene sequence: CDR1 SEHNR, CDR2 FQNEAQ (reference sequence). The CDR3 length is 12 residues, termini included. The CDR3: CASSLGGSLPFL.

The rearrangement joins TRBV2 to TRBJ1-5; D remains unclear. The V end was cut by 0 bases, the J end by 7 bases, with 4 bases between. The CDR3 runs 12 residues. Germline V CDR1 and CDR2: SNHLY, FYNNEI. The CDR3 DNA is TGTGCCAGCAGTGAAGCTCGGCAGCCCCAGCATTTT. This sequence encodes CASSEARQPQHF.

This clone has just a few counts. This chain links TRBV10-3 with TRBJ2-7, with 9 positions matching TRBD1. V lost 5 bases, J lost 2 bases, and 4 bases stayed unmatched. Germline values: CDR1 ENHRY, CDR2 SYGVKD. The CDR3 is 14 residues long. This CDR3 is CAISRDRVPYEQYF. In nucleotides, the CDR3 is TGTGCCATCAGTAGGGACAGGGTACCCTACGAGCAGTACTTC.

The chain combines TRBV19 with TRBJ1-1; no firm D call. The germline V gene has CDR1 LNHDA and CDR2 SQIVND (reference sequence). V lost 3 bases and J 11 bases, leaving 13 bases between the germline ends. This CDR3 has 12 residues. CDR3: CASSMRGAEAFF. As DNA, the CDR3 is TGTGCCAGTAGTATGCGGGGTGCCGAGGCTTTCTTT.

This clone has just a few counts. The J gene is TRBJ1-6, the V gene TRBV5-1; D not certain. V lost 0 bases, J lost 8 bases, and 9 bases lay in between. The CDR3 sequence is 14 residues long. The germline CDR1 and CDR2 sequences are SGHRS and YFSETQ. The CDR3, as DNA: TGCGCCAGCAGCTTGGACGGTGGTGATTCACCCCTCCACTTT. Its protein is CASSLDGGDSPLHF.

The CDR3 DNA is TGTGCCAGCAGCTTGGCACTCGGGGACAGGGGCAGGGACACTGAAGCTTTCTTT. It codes for CASSLALGDRGRDTEAFF. The V gene is TRBV7-6, the J gene TRBJ1-1, with 10 bases lining up with TRBD1. The CDR3 totals 18 residues. Germline V gene data show CDR1 as SGHVS and CDR2 as FNYEAQ. V trimming: 3 bases; J trimming: 3 bases; junction bases outside the gene matches: 13.

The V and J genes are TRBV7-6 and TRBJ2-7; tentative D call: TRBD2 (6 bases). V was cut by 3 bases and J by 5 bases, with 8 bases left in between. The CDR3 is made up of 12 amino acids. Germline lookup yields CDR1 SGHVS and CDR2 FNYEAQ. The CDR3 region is CASSLGGDEQYF. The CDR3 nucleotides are TGTGCCAGCAGCTTGGGGGGAGACGAGCAGTACTTC.

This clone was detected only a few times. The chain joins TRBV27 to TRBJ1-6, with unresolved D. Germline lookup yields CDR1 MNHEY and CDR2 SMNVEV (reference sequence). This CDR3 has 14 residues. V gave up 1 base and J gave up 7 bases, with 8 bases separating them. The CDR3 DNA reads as TGTGCCAGCAGTTTATTGACTGGGAATTCACCCCTCCACTTT. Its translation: CASSLLTGNSPLHF.

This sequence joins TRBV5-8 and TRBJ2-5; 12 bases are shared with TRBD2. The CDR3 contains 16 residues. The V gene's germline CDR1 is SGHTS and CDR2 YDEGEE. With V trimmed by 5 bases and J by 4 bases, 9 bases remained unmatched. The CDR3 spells CASRYGLAGIGETQYF. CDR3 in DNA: TGTGCCAGCAGATATGGACTAGCGGGAATCGGAGAGACCCAGTACTTC.

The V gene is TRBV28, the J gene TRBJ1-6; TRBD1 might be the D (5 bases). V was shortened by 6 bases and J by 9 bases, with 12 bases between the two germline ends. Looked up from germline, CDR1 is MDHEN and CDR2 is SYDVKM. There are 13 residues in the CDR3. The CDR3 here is CASSPTRGSPLHF. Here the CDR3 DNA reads TGTGCCAGCAGCCCTACAAGGGGTTCACCCCTCCACTTT.

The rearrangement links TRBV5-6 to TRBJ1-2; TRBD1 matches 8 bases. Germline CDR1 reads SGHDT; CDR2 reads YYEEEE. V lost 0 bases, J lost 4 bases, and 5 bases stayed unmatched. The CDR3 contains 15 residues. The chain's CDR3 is CASSLGTGGIYGYTF. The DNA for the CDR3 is TGTGCCAGCAGCTTGGGAACAGGGGGTATCTATGGCTACACCTTC.

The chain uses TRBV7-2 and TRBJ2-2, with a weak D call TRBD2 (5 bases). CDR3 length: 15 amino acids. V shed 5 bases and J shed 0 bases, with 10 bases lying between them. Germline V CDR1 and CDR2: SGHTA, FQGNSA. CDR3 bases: TGTGCCAGCAGCCAAAGAGGGACGAACACCGGGGAGCTGTTTTTT. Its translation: CASSQRGTNTGELFF. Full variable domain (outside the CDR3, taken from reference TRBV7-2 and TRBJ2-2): GAGVSQSPSNKVTEKGKDVELRCDPISGHTALYWYRQSLGQGLEFLIYFQGNSAPDKSGLPSDRFSAERTGGSVSTLTIQRTQQEDSAVYLCASSQRGTNTGELFFGEGSRLTVL.

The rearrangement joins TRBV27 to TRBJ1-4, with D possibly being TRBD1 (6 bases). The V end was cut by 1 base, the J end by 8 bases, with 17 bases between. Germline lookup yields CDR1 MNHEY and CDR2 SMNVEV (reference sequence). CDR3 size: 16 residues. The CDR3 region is CASSLWAPTGTEKLFF. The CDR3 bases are TGTGCCAGCAGTTTATGGGCCCCTACCGGGACAGAAAAACTGTTTTTT.

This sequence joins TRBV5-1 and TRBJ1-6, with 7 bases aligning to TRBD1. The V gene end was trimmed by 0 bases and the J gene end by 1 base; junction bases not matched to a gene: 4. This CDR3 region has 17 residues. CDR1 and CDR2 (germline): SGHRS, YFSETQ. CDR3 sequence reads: CASSLDRGGSYNSPLHF. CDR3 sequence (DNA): TGCGCCAGCAGCTTGGACAGGGGAGGATCCTATAATTCACCCCTCCACTTT.

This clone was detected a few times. The CDR3 loop reads CASSSRGRVYEQYF. For the CDR3, the DNA is TGTGCCAGCAGCTCTAGGGGCAGGGTCTACGAGCAGTACTTC. The J gene is TRBJ2-7, the V gene TRBV6-2 or TRBV6-3, with a tentative D call TRBD1 (5 bases). The CDR3 is 14 residues long. Looked up from germline, CDR1 is MNHEY and CDR2 is SVGEGT. Trimming took 6 bases from V and 3 from J, leaving 15 bases between them.

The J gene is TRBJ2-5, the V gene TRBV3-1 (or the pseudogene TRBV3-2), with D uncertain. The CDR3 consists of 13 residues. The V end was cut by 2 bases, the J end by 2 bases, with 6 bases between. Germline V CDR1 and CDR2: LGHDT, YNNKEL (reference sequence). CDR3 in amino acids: CASSQHSQETQYF. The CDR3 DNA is TGTGCCAGCAGCCAACACTCACAAGAGACCCAGTACTTC.

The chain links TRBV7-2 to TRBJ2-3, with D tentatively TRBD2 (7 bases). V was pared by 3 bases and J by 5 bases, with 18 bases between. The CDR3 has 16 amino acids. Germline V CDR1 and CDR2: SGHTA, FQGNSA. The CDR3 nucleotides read TGTGCCAGCAGCTTTTACGGGGGGCCCAAATTAGATACGCAGTATTTT. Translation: CASSFYGGPKLDTQYF.

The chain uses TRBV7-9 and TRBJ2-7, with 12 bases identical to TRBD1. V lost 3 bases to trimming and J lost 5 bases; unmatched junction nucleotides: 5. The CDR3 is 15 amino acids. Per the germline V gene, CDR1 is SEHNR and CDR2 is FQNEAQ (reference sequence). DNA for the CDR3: TGTGCCAGCAGCTTCACCGGGACAGGGGGCGACGAGCAGTACTTC. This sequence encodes CASSFTGTGGDEQYF.

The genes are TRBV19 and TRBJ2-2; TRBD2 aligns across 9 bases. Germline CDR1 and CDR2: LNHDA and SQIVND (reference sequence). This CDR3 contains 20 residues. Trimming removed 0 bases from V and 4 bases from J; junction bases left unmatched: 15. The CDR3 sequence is CASSIEGLGWREGRTGELFF. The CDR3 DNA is TGTGCCAGTAGTATAGAAGGATTAGGGTGGCGGGAGGGCCGCACCGGGGAGCTGTTTTTT.

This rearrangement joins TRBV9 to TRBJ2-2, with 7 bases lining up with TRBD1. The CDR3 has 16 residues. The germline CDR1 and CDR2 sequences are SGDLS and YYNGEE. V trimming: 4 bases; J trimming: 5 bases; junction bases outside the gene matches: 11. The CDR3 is CASSPKGQLPTGELFF. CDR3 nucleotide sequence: TGTGCCAGCAGCCCCAAGGGACAGTTACCTACCGGGGAGCTGTTTTTT.

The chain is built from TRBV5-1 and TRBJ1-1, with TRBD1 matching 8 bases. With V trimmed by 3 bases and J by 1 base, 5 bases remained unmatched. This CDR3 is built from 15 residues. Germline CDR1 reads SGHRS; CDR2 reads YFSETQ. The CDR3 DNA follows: TGCGCCAGCAGCTCGCGGACAGGGAGGAACACTGAAGCTTTCTTT. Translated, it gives CASSSRTGRNTEAFF.

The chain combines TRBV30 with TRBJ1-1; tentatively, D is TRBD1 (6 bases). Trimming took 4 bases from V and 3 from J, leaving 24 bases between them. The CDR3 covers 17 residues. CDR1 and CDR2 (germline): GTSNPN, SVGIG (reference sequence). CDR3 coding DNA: TGTGCCTGGATGACTCATCCAGGGGCCATGAAGGACACTGAAGCTTTCTTT. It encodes CAWMTHPGAMKDTEAFF.

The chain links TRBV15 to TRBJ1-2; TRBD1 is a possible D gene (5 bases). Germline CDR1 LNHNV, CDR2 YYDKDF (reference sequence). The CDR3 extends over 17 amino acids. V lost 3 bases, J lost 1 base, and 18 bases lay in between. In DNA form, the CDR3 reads TGTGCCACCAGCAGCCACCTTTTAGTCAGGGTTAACTATGGCTACACCTTC. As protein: CATSSHLLVRVNYGYTF.